This T cell receptor (beta chain) is from a study of blood T cell repertoires in COVID-19. As for the study in general: COVID-19 samples collected from the United States, Italy and Spain covered acute and convalescent phases. PBMCs, B-cell-depleted T cells, or T cells were the source of the cDNA or gDNA that made up the material.

Only in-frame clones appear in the TCRdb table, and some are missing; sequencing was by immunoSEQ multiplex PCR. The repertoire has roughly 70,000 clones, around 86% of them found once; the top ten carry about 4%. This CDR3 is built from 17 residues. CDR1 LNHDA and CDR2 SQIVND come from the germline V gene (reference sequence). V lost 7 bases to trimming and J lost 1 base; unmatched junction nucleotides: 13. This TCR was recovered from a man aged 65 to 85 with active COVID-19. The chain links TRBV19 to TRBJ2-1; 7 nucleotides agree with TRBD1. The specimen was peripheral blood. CDR3 in DNA: TGTGCCAGTACTCACTCGAAATCAGGGGGTTCCTACAATGAGCAGTTCTTC. Residues: CASTHSKSGGSYNEQFF.